This T cell receptor (beta chain) emerged from a study of beta chain features in type 1 diabetes. Every isolated RNA sample was fully reverse transcribed, so sequencing captured expressed TCRB transcripts. Clones were read by immunoSEQ multiplex PCR, and TCRdb kept only the in-frame ones, dropping some. The table includes about 140,000 clones, over 8% detected once. The CDR3 runs 14 residues. Germline values: CDR1 SQVTM, CDR2 ANQGSEA. V lost 6 bases and J 5 bases, leaving 19 bases between the germline ends. This clone was counted a few times. This chain connects TRBV29-1 to TRBJ1-1; a possible D gene is TRBD1 (5 bases). This TCR came from a woman in her 40s in good health. Sequenced sample: central memory CD4+ T cells from blood. The CDR3 loop is CSVGDQGGGTEAFF. In DNA form, the CDR3 reads TGCAGCGTCGGGGATCAGGGAGGAGGGACTGAAGCTTTCTTT.